Listed below are T cell receptor beta chains from one sample, sequenced in a study of blood T cells in healthy people across ages. Via MiXCR, TCRdb re-called the 5' RACE reads, giving one row per CDR3 protein. The sample carries just over 800,000 distinct CDR3 sequences, about 62% recorded once. Sequences were obtained from blood. All receptors come from a young man in good health. CDR3s include the opening cysteine and the closing phenylalanine or tryptophan. Each record gives: J gene, V gene, D gene, clone size, CDR3 DNA, CDR3 protein. D genes are given only for firm matches. Size is omitted from some rows. Given values are once, few, many or a class for expanded clones.

TRBJ2-7 | TRBV28 | NA | large | TGTGCCAGCAGTGTGGGCATTCACTACGAGCAGTACTTC | CASSVGIHYEQYF
TRBJ2-1 | TRBV20-1 | TRBD2 | NA | TGCAGTGCTAGGGGCCGGCCTAGCGGGGCCAAATACAATGAGCAGTTCTTC | CSARGRPSGAKYNEQFF
TRBJ2-3 | TRBV13 | NA | NA | TGTGCCAGCAGCTCGCTTGGGGGAACCAGAACAGATACGCAGTATTTT | CASSSLGGTRTDTQYF
TRBJ2-7 | TRBV28 | NA | NA | TGTGCCACCACTTACGACGGCTACGAGCAGTACTTC | CATTYDGYEQYF
TRBJ2-1 | TRBV4-1 | TRBD2 | many | TGCGCCAGCAGCCAATACGCCCCCTCGAGCGGGGGCGAACAGTTCTTC | CASSQYAPSSGGEQFF
TRBJ2-3 | TRBV20-1 | TRBD2 | once | TGCAGTGCCCTCGGCGGGAGCCCAGACACAGATACGCAGTATTTT | CSALGGSPDTDTQYF
TRBJ2-4 | TRBV6-1 | TRBD1 | NA | TGTGCCAGCACTGACAGGGTAGCCAAAAACATTCAGTACTTC | CASTDRVAKNIQYF
TRBJ2-3 | TRBV20-1 | TRBD1 | NA | TGCAGTGCTGGGAAGACAGGGAACCAGCATACGCAGTATTTT | CSAGKTGNQHTQYF
TRBJ2-1 | TRBV11-2 | TRBD2 | NA | TGTGCCAGCAGCTTAGGGTTAGCGGGTACCCTCAATGAGCAGTTCTTC | CASSLGLAGTLNEQFF
TRBJ2-6 | TRBV4-3 | NA | NA | TGCGCCAGCAGCCGGGGACGCCAATCTGGGGCCAACGTCCTGACTTTC | CASSRGRQSGANVLTF
TRBJ1-6 | TRBV6-5 | TRBD1 | NA | TGTGCCAGCAGTTACTCGGGACAGGGGGCGAGGAATTCACCCCTCCACTTT | CASSYSGQGARNSPLHF
TRBJ1-2 | TRBV10-3 | NA | NA | TGTGCCATCAGTGAGTCTGGACGGCAAGGAGGGAACCTCTATGGCTACACCTTC | CAISESGRQGGNLYGYTF
TRBJ2-7 | TRBV12-3/TRBV12-4 | NA | NA | TGTGCCAGCAGTTCGACAGGGAGGAGCTCCTACGAGCAGTACTTC | CASSSTGRSSYEQYF
TRBJ2-3 | TRBV2 | NA | NA | TGTGCCAGCAGTGGCGGCAGCCTCAGCACAGATACGCAGTATTTT | CASSGGSLSTDTQYF
TRBJ2-7 | TRBV18 | NA | NA | TGTGCCAGCTCACCAGCGTTGGGGGCTTCCGAGCAGTACTTC | CASSPALGASEQYF
TRBJ2-1 | TRBV4-3 | NA | NA | TGCGCCAGCAGCCAAGAACCGTCTGCGGGGCGGGATGGCTACAATGAGCAGTTCTTC | CASSQEPSAGRDGYNEQFF
TRBJ1-6 | TRBV20-1 | TRBD1 | NA | TGCAGTGCTCAATCCTCCGACAGGGCGGATTCACCCCTCCACTTT | CSAQSSDRADSPLHF
TRBJ2-5 | TRBV20-1 | NA | NA | TGCAGTGCTTTCCGGTGGGGAAGGGATGAGACCCAGTACTTC | CSAFRWGRDETQYF
TRBJ2-7 | TRBV5-1 | NA | NA | TGCGCCAGCAGCGAAAGACTGAACTACGAGCAGTACTTC | CASSERLNYEQYF
TRBJ2-5 | TRBV12-3/TRBV12-4 | NA | few | TGTGCCAGCACCCGGGGACAAGAGACCCAGTACTTC | CASTRGQETQYF
TRBJ2-7 | TRBV28 | TRBD1 | NA | TGTGCCAGCAGTTTATTCCGCTTGGGACAGGATCTTTACTACGAGCAGTACTTC | CASSLFRLGQDLYYEQYF
TRBJ2-5 | TRBV6-6 | TRBD2 | NA | TGTGCCAGCAGCCTCGGACTAGCGGGGGGGCAACGGGAGACCCAGTACTTC | CASSLGLAGGQRETQYF
TRBJ2-1 | TRBV15 | TRBD2 | NA | TGTGCCACCAGCAGATCAGCGGGGGGTATAAATGAGCAGTTCTTC | CATSRSAGGINEQFF
TRBJ2-3 | TRBV7-3 | TRBD2 | once | TGTGCCAGCAGCTTAAACGGGGGGTCAGATACGCAGTATTTT | CASSLNGGSDTQYF
TRBJ2-5 | TRBV6-6 | TRBD2 | NA | TGTGCCAGCAGTTACCCGGGAGGGCTCCAAGAGACCCAGTACTTC | CASSYPGGLQETQYF
TRBJ2-1 | TRBV9 | NA | NA | TGTGCCAGCAGCGTAGGGTCAGGCTCCCTAGCCAATGAGCAGTTCTTC | CASSVGSGSLANEQFF
TRBJ1-1 | TRBV25-1 | NA | NA | TGTGCCAGCAGTGAATTTGGGGTAACTGAAGCTTTCTTT | CASSEFGVTEAFF
TRBJ2-3 | TRBV29-1 | TRBD2 | few | TGCAGCGTTGACGTGGGACTAGCGGGGTCAACAGATACGCAGTATTTT | CSVDVGLAGSTDTQYF
TRBJ2-7 | TRBV7-2 | NA | few | TGTGCCAGCAGCTTAGTGAGGCAGGGAACCTACGAGCAGTACTTC | CASSLVRQGTYEQYF
TRBJ1-5 | TRBV28 | TRBD1 | NA | TGTGCCAGCAGTTCCTCGCAGGGGGGTAGCAATCAGCCCCAGCATTTT | CASSSSQGGSNQPQHF
TRBJ1-1 | TRBV20-1 | TRBD1 | NA | TGCAGTGCTAGGGGGACAGGGGTATTGAACACTGAAGCTTTCTTT | CSARGTGVLNTEAFF
TRBJ2-5 | TRBV7-2 | NA | few | TGTGCCAGCAGCTTAGAGTACGGGTGGGAGACCCAGTACTTC | CASSLEYGWETQYF
TRBJ2-7 | TRBV27 | NA | NA | TGTGCCAGCAGTCGAGGTAGACAGGAACCCCAGGGCGAGCAGTACTTC | CASSRGRQEPQGEQYF
TRBJ2-1 | TRBV7-2 | NA | NA | TGTGCCAGCAGCTTAGTGGGACTTCCGTACAATGAGCAGTTCTTC | CASSLVGLPYNEQFF
TRBJ2-2 | TRBV4-2 | NA | NA | TGTGCCAGCAGCCAAGAACGAGGCGTGAGGGGCGGGGAGCTGTTTTTT | CASSQERGVRGGELFF
TRBJ2-5 | TRBV4-3 | TRBD2 | NA | TGCGCCAGCAGCCAAGAGGGACCGAGAGCGGGGGGTCCAGAGACCCAGTACTTC | CASSQEGPRAGGPETQYF
TRBJ1-6 | TRBV28 | TRBD1 | NA | TGTGCCAGCAGAGGGGGCGACCTGGGGAGTTCACCCCTCCACTTT | CASRGGDLGSSPLHF
TRBJ2-7 | TRBV9 | NA | few | TGTGCCAGCAGCGTAGCCCCCACCGACAGGAGAAATAGCCCTTTCTACGAGCAGTACTTC | CASSVAPTDRRNSPFYEQYF
TRBJ2-1 | TRBV7-3 | NA | NA | TGTGCCAGCAGCTTAACAATTGAGGGGCACAATGAGCAGTTCTTC | CASSLTIEGHNEQFF
TRBJ2-3 | TRBV28 | NA | many | TGTGCCAGCAGGAACGCCCTTCTGGGCGGCACAGATACGCAGTATTTT | CASRNALLGGTDTQYF
TRBJ1-5 | TRBV12-3/TRBV12-4 | NA | few | TGTGCCAGCAGTTTGAGTGGAGATCATAGCAATCAGCCCCAGCATTTT | CASSLSGDHSNQPQHF
TRBJ2-4 | TRBV20-1 | TRBD2 | NA | TGCAGTGCTCCTGGGACTAGCGGGGGACTAAAAAACATTCAGTACTTC | CSAPGTSGGLKNIQYF
TRBJ2-1 | TRBV2 | NA | NA | TGTGCCAGCAGTCGCGTCGGGCGACAGGTGGGCGGGGAGCAGTTCTTC | CASSRVGRQVGGEQFF
TRBJ1-6 | TRBV7-9 | NA | NA | TGTGCCAGCAGCTTAACGTCGGTCAATCGGTCACCCCTCCACTTT | CASSLTSVNRSPLHF
TRBJ2-7 | TRBV5-1 | TRBD2 | NA | TGCGCCAGCAGCTTGGTGGCGGGGGTTTCCTACGAGCAGTACTTC | CASSLVAGVSYEQYF
TRBJ2-2 | TRBV27 | NA | NA | TGTGCCAGCAGTTTATATAGAGGAGCCGGGGAGCTGTTTTTT | CASSLYRGAGELFF
TRBJ2-5 | TRBV27 | TRBD1 | NA | TGTGCCGGCAGTCGTCCGGGACAGGGGGCAGGGACCCAGTACTTC | CAGSRPGQGAGTQYF
TRBJ2-3 | TRBV5-1 | TRBD2 | NA | TGCGCCAGCAGCTTGACTAGCGCGAGCACAGATACGCAGTATTTT | CASSLTSASTDTQYF
TRBJ1-1 | TRBV4-2 | NA | NA | TGTGCCAGCAGCCAAGGACTTGATGGGGGCGGTTTGGGTGAAGCTTTCTTT | CASSQGLDGGGLGEAFF
TRBJ2-1 | TRBV12-3/TRBV12-4 | NA | NA | TGTGCCAGCAGCCTGGACGCTGAGGGCTACAATGAGCAGTTCTTC | CASSLDAEGYNEQFF
TRBJ1-6 | TRBV9 | NA | few | TGTGCCAGCAGCGTGACGACAGATAATTCACCCCTCCACTTT | CASSVTTDNSPLHF
TRBJ1-6 | TRBV25-1 | TRBD1 | NA | TGTGCCAGCAGAAGGACAGGCGACACCCTCCACTTT | CASRRTGDTLHF
TRBJ2-3 | TRBV7-3 | NA | NA | TGTGCCAGCAGCTCCGGTCGTTCGGTTGCAGATACGCAGTATTTT | CASSSGRSVADTQYF
TRBJ2-5 | TRBV20-1 | NA | NA | TGCAGTGCCCCTCTCCGGGACTTTCCCTGGGAGCAGTACTTC | CSAPLRDFPWEQYF
TRBJ2-7 | TRBV7-2 | TRBD2 | NA | TGTGCCAGCAGCGCAAACGGACTAGCGGGGTCCGTCGAGCAGTACTTC | CASSANGLAGSVEQYF
TRBJ1-4 | TRBV6-1 | NA | NA | TGTGCCAGCAGTGAAGAAGTCTCATGGGGCAAACTGTTTTTT | CASSEEVSWGKLFF
TRBJ1-2 | TRBV20-1 | NA | NA | TGCAGTGCTAGAAACGCTTCTAACTATGGCTACACCTTC | CSARNASNYGYTF
TRBJ2-5 | TRBV10-3 | NA | few | TGTGCCATTATGAGGGGGGACGGCCAAGAGACCCAGTACTTC | CAIMRGDGQETQYF